This TCR beta chain was found in a study of molecular identifiers for immune sequencing clone quantification. The wider study: Across replicate runs, RNA obtained from about 19,000 or 110,000 naive CD8 cells was divided into five, with four undergoing sequencing.

A remark on this clonotype: Its antigen is still unknown. Mismatch with germline at one junction end may stem from a read error.

TCR libraries were built in bulk with a published protocol and specific TCR primers. Each CDR3 protein gets one entry after TCRdb re-called the PCR reads with MiXCR. The table has approximately 680,000 distinct CDR3 sequences, roughly 27% seen once. Study-wide results and limits: Reportedly, one cell's Jurkat TCR RNA was detected within 1,200,000 naive CD8 cells.

Researchers sorted naive CD8 T cells as cells that were CD8+CD4-CCR7+CD45RA+. The CDR3 runs 15 residues. Germline CDR1 is SEHNR and CDR2 is FQNEAQ (reference sequence). This receptor was taken from a human donor in good health. Some libraries in this study had Jurkat cell RNA spiked in. The sample taken for sequencing was naive CD8+ T cells from blood, with Jurkat cell RNA spiked in. This sample's subset: FACS-sorted CD8+CD4-CCR7+CD45RA+ naive T cells. The V gene is TRBV7-9, the J gene TRBJ2-7; 7 bases align to TRBD2. CDR3 coding DNA: TGCGCCAGCAGCTCGAGGGAGGGGCGCCCCTACGAGCAGTACTTC. Protein sequence: CASSSREGRPYEQYF.